The 30 T cell receptor beta chains given below trace back to one sample, sequenced in a study of read filtering for tumor transcriptome and immune sequencing. The library was built from roughly 400 ng RNA with molecular barcoded adaptors for alpha/delta and beta/gamma chains. MiXCR, run by TCRdb on the reads, gives a single entry per CDR3 protein. The repertoire holds 100,000 to 150,000 distinct CDR3 sequences, 10% to 15% seen once, with approximately 11% in the top ten. The specimen sequenced was a population of CD138-negative cells sorted from bone marrow. Every receptor here comes from a donor at least 40 years old with multiple myeloma.

The table lists this clonotype with many counts. V gene TRBV3-1 combines with J gene TRBJ2-2; D might be TRBD2 (5 bases). The CDR3 is 15 residues long. Germline V CDR1 and CDR2: LGHDT, YNNKEL (reference sequence). V lost 6 bases, J lost 4 bases, and 15 bases lay in between. In DNA form, the CDR3 reads TGTGCCAGCAGAAATCCCGGCGGGCGCACCGGGGAGCTGTTTTTT. Amino acid sequence: CASRNPGGRTGELFF.

Comments on this clonotype: One end of the junction is discordant with germline, which a read error may explain. The chain carries TRBV7-9 and TRBJ2-4, with D perhaps TRBD1 or TRBD2 (6 bases each). Germline V CDR1 and CDR2: SEHNR, FQNEAQ (reference sequence). The CDR3 is made up of 13 amino acids. CDR3 region: CASTPGAKNTQYF. The CDR3 DNA reads TGTGCCAGCACGCCGGGGGCCAAAAACACTCAGTACTTC.

This clonotype has a count of ten or more. The gene calls are TRBV12-3 or TRBV12-4 and TRBJ2-1; 11 positions match TRBD2. The junction had 10 bases not matched to a gene; V was cut back by 4 bases and J by 8 bases. The CDR3 has 16 amino acids. DNA for the CDR3: TGTGCCAGCAGTTCCTCCACTAGCGGGAGAGTCTATGAGCAGTTCTTC. Translating gives CASSSSTSGRVYEQFF.

This clonotype was seen at least ten times. This chain connects TRBV18 to TRBJ2-3; 10 nucleotides line up with TRBD2. V lost 1 base to trimming and J lost 5 bases; unmatched junction nucleotides: 6. The CDR3 contains 16 residues. Germline V gene data show CDR1 as KGHSH and CDR2 as LQKENI. The CDR3: CASSPLSSSGRDTQYF. Here the CDR3 DNA reads TGTGCCAGCTCACCACTCAGCTCTAGCGGGAGAGATACGCAGTATTTT. Based on the CDR3 plus reference TRBV18 and TRBJ2-3, the full variable domain is NAGVMQNPRHLVRRRGQEARLRCSPMKGHSHVYWYRQLPEEGLKFMVYLQKENIIDESGMPKERFSAEFPKEGPSILRIQQVVRGDSAAYFCASSPLSSSGRDTQYFGPGTRLTVL.

In this sample, this clonotype turned up a few times. This chain connects TRBV28 to TRBJ2-2, with D hard to call. CDR3 size: 14 residues. V lost 4 bases and J 6 bases, leaving 12 bases between the germline ends. CDR1 is MDHEN and CDR2 is SYDVKM in the germline V gene. CDR3 amino acids: CASSSPKQAGELFF. The CDR3 DNA follows: TGTGCCAGCAGTTCCCCTAAGCAAGCCGGGGAGCTGTTTTTT.

This clonotype was detected ten times or more. The chain carries TRBV7-3 and TRBJ2-2, with TRBD2 matching over 9 bases. There are 14 residues in the CDR3. The junction had 4 bases not matched to a gene; V was cut back by 5 bases and J by 6 bases. CDR1 is SGHTA, CDR2 FQGTGA, per germline. CDR3 in DNA: TGTGCCAGCAGCCCGGGACTAGCTGCCGGGGAGCTGTTTTTT. Protein product: CASSPGLAAGELFF.

Ten or more counts support this clonotype. This rearrangement joins TRBV27 to TRBJ1-2, with 10 positions matching TRBD1. The V gene's germline CDR1 is MNHEY and CDR2 SMNVEV (reference sequence). V trimming: 1 base; J trimming: 7 bases; junction bases outside the gene matches: 9. This CDR3 has 16 amino acids. The CDR3: CASSLFRQGASAGYTF. The CDR3, as DNA: TGTGCCAGCAGTTTATTCAGACAGGGGGCTTCCGCTGGCTACACCTTC.

This chain joins TRBV2 and TRBJ2-5, with TRBD2 identical over 9 bases. The CDR3 spans 17 residues. V lost 2 bases and J lost 2; bases outside the gene matches: 9. CDR1 and CDR2 from the germline V gene are SNHLY and FYNNEI. The CDR3 reads CASSEHGGRVPQETQYF. The CDR3, as DNA: TGTGCCAGCAGTGAACATGGCGGGAGGGTTCCACAAGAGACCCAGTACTTC.

The sample holds many counts of this clonotype. J is TRBJ2-1 and V is TRBV20-1, with 8 bases matching TRBD2. Unmatched junction bases numbered 9, after V lost 6 bases and J lost 2 bases. The germline V gene encodes CDR1 DFQATT and CDR2 SNEGSKA (reference sequence). CDR3 size: 15 residues. The CDR3 coding sequence is TGCAGTGCCGAACCGGGACTAGGTACCTACAATGAGCAGTTCTTC. Translation: CSAEPGLGTYNEQFF.

The sample holds a few counts of this clonotype. The chain joins TRBV5-4 to TRBJ2-6, with 9 bases matching TRBD1. CDR1 and CDR2 from the germline V gene are SGHNT and YYREEE (reference sequence). V dropped 4 bases and J dropped 2; count of bases not matched to a gene: 7. CDR3 size: 17 residues. The CDR3 is CASSTRTGAAGANVLTF. DNA for the CDR3: TGTGCCAGCAGCACCAGGACAGGGGCGGCTGGGGCCAACGTCCTGACTTTC.

This clonotype was seen at least ten times. The chain couples TRBV28 to TRBJ2-7; tentative D call: TRBD1 (5 bases). CDR1 is MDHEN and CDR2 is SYDVKM in the germline V gene. V lost 7 bases, J lost 0 bases, and 16 bases lay in between. The CDR3 sequence is 15 residues long. CDR3 coding DNA: TGTGCCAGCACCCCCGACAGCAGTCGCTCCTACGAGCAGTACTTC. Translated, it gives CASTPDSSRSYEQYF.

This clonotype was detected many times. The chain links TRBV25-1 to TRBJ1-1; 10 bases fit TRBD1. The CDR3 runs to 13 residues. CDR1 and CDR2 (germline): MGHDK, SYGVNS. J lost 7 bases, V lost 5 bases, and 4 bases had no gene match. CDR3 region: CASSHGQGGEAFF. CDR3 nucleotide sequence: TGTGCCAGCAGTCATGGACAGGGGGGTGAAGCTTTCTTT.

At least ten counts were recorded for this clonotype. V is TRBV4-1 and J is TRBJ1-4, with no clear D. This CDR3 comprises 14 residues. Germline V CDR1 and CDR2: MGHRA, YSYEKL. With 2 bases removed from V and 4 bases from J, the gap between germline ends came to 8 bases. The chain's CDR3 is CASSQQEFNEKLFF. CDR3 bases: TGCGCCAGCAGCCAACAGGAGTTTAATGAAAAACTGTTTTTT.

Turning to this clonotype: A much larger clone lies a single base off, so this may be a read error. V gene TRBV5-1 combines with J gene TRBJ2-1, with a tentative D call TRBD2 (6 bases). This CDR3 contains 17 residues. V shed 5 bases and J shed 6 bases, with 24 bases lying between them. CDR1 and CDR2 (germline): SGHRS, YFSETQ. The CDR3 nucleotides are TGCGCCAGCAGTCAGAACTTCCAGGGTCCCGGGGGCAATGAGCAGTTCTTC. Its protein is CASSQNFQGPGGNEQFF.

This clonotype was detected ten times or more. This chain joins TRBV29-1 and TRBJ2-1; 7 bases line up with TRBD2. The CDR3 length is 16 residues. Germline CDR1 is SQVTM and CDR2 is ANQGSEA. The V gene end was trimmed by 4 bases and the J gene end by 7 bases; junction bases not matched to a gene: 16. The CDR3 protein is CSVGRSGGGPENEQFF. The CDR3 DNA reads TGCAGCGTTGGGCGATCGGGGGGAGGGCCTGAAAATGAGCAGTTCTTC.

A note on this clonotype: Being one base from a much bigger clone, this may be a read error. This chain connects TRBV29-1 to TRBJ2-7, with TRBD1 identical over 10 bases. This CDR3 contains 14 residues. V trimming: 6 bases; J trimming: 1 base; junction bases outside the gene matches: 6. Germline CDR1 and CDR2: SQVTM and ANQGSEA. The CDR3 coding sequence is TGCAGCGTCTGGACAGGGGGTGAATCCTACGAGCAGTACTTC. Translation gives CSVWTGGESYEQYF.

This clonotype was detected ten times or more. The chain is built from TRBV4-1 and TRBJ2-7; D is perhaps TRBD1 or TRBD2 (5 bases each). Germline V gene lookup returns CDR1 MGHRA and CDR2 YSYEKL. Trimming took 4 bases from V and 9 from J, leaving 19 bases between them. The CDR3 spans 14 residues. The CDR3, as DNA: TGCGCCAGCAGCCTCTCCTCCAGGGACGCGAGGCAGTACTTC. This sequence encodes CASSLSSRDARQYF.

There are many counts of this clonotype. The genes are TRBV6-1 and TRBJ2-3; no clear D gene. CDR3 length equals 14 residues. V was clipped by 5 bases and J by 5 bases, with 14 bases between them. Germline lookup yields CDR1 MNHNS and CDR2 SASEGT. This chain's CDR3 is CASSYSLEQDTQYF. Here the CDR3 DNA reads TGTGCCAGCAGTTATTCCCTAGAACAAGATACGCAGTATTTT.

This clonotype has at least ten counts. The chain carries TRBV28 and TRBJ1-4, with TRBD1 matching 7 bases. V shed 5 bases, J shed 3 bases, and the junction held 3 bases outside the gene matches. Germline CDR1 reads MDHEN; CDR2 reads SYDVKM. The CDR3 totals 14 residues. The CDR3 sequence: CASSPGGPNEKLFF. In nucleotides, the CDR3 is TGTGCCAGCAGTCCAGGGGGTCCTAATGAAAAACTGTTTTTT.

This clonotype was seen repeatedly, ten times or more. The rearrangement joins TRBV20-1 to TRBJ2-3; D gene unclear. The V gene lost 5 bases and the J gene lost 3 bases, with 18 bases spanning the gap. Germline CDR1 reads DFQATT; CDR2 reads SNEGSKA (reference sequence). The CDR3 contains 15 residues. The CDR3 DNA reads TGCAGTGCTGGTAACTCTAGGTCGAGGACAGATACGCAGTATTTT. This encodes CSAGNSRSRTDTQYF.

On this clonotype: This may be a read error: a much more frequent sequence differs by one nucleotide. In DNA form, the CDR3 reads TGTGCCAGCAGTCGGGCCTTAGCCTACGAGCAGTACTTC. Translated, it gives CASSRALAYEQYF. This rearrangement joins TRBV2 to TRBJ2-7, with D unclear. Germline CDR1 reads SNHLY; CDR2 reads FYNNEI. Trimming removed 5 bases from V and 2 bases from J, with 10 bases in between. The CDR3 consists of 13 residues.

On this clonotype itself: This sequence is one base from a far larger clone and is likely a read error. V usage is TRBV11-2 and J usage is TRBJ2-1; 8 bases map to TRBD2. The CDR3 length is 16 residues. The V gene's germline CDR1 is SGHAT and CDR2 FQNNGV. The CDR3 DNA reads as TGTGCCAGCAGCTCAATAGAGACTAGCGTCCACAATGAGCAGCTCTTC. This translates into CASSSIETSVHNEQLF. Full variable domain (missing parts from reference TRBV11-2 and TRBJ2-1): EAGVAQSPRYKIIEKRQSVAFWCNPISGHATLYWYQQILGQGPKLLIQFQNNGVVDDSQLPKDRFSAERLKGVDSTLKIQPAKLEDSAVYLCASSSIETSVHNEQLFGPGTRLTVL.

At least ten counts were recorded for this clonotype. The J gene is TRBJ1-4, the V gene TRBV7-8; the match to TRBD1 covers 9 bases. The CDR3 spans 14 residues. V shed 5 bases, J shed 10 bases, and the junction held 8 bases outside the gene matches. Per the germline V gene, CDR1 is SGHVS and CDR2 is FQNEAQ. CDR3 nucleotides: TGTGCCAGCAGCATCGGACAGGGGCCCGTAAAACTGTTTTTT. It encodes CASSIGQGPVKLFF.

This clonotype was seen repeatedly, ten times or more. The chain employs TRBV18 and TRBJ2-1; TRBD1 agrees at 8 bases. CDR1 and CDR2 from the germline V gene are KGHSH and LQKENI. CDR3 size: 14 residues. J lost 6 bases, V lost 3 bases, and 4 bases had no gene match. The CDR3 DNA reads TGTGCCAGCTCACCGGGACAGGAGCGCAATGAGCAGTTCTTC. Protein: CASSPGQERNEQFF.

This clonotype was found many times. The chain links TRBV27 to TRBJ1-4; D call uncertain. Between the trimmed V and J ends, which lost 3 bases and 8 bases, there was a span of 13 bases. Germline V gives CDR1 MNHEY, CDR2 SMNVEV (reference sequence). CDR3 size: 14 residues. The CDR3 nucleotides are TGTGCCAGCAGTTTTGGAAGACGGCAGGAAAAACTGTTTTTT. Its translation: CASSFGRRQEKLFF.

This clonotype was counted ten times or more. The chain has TRBV5-1 and TRBJ1-1; the D gene is possibly TRBD1 (6 bases). V was cut by 4 bases and J by 6 bases, with 19 bases left in between. The CDR3 runs 15 residues. Germline loops: CDR1 SGHRS, CDR2 YFSETQ. The CDR3 DNA reads TGCGCCAGCAGCCAGGGGCACGGCGGCACGGCTGAAGCTTTCTTT. Translated: CASSQGHGGTAEAFF. The full variable domain, in which reference TRBV5-1 and TRBJ1-1 provide the parts outside the CDR3, is KAGVTQTPRYLIKTRGQQVTLSCSPISGHRSVSWYQQTPGQGLQFLFEYFSETQRNKGNFPGRFSGRQFSNSRSEMNVSTLELGDSALYLCASSQGHGGTAEAFFGQGTRLTVV.

This clonotype was recorded at least ten times. CDR3 residues: CASSYGTGITALQETQYF. In DNA form, the CDR3 reads TGTGCCAGCAGCTACGGGACAGGGATTACCGCCCTTCAAGAGACCCAGTACTTC. The V gene is TRBV7-6, the J gene TRBJ2-5; 9 bases match TRBD1. Germline loops: CDR1 SGHVS, CDR2 FNYEAQ. This CDR3 region has 18 residues. With V trimmed by 4 bases and J by 2 bases, 14 bases remained unmatched.

This clonotype was detected ten times or more. The rearrangement joins TRBV28 to TRBJ1-4; 9 nucleotides line up with TRBD1. After removal of 2 bases from V and 5 bases from J, the junction contained 3 bases not matched to a gene. This CDR3 has 15 residues. Germline-derived CDR1 and CDR2 are MDHEN and SYDVKM. The CDR3 nucleotides are TGTGCCAGCAGTTTAAAAGGACAGGGGAATGAAAAACTGTTTTTT. It translates to CASSLKGQGNEKLFF.

The gene calls are TRBV19 and TRBJ1-2; D uncertain. The CDR3 extends over 14 amino acids. The V gene's germline CDR1 is LNHDA and CDR2 SQIVND (reference sequence). V dropped 7 bases and J dropped 4 bases, with 16 bases sitting between them. The DNA of the CDR3 is TGTGCCAGTATTCCGAGCGACGGCGTCTATGGCTACACCTTC. It is translated as CASIPSDGVYGYTF. Variable domain in full (rest from reference TRBV19 and TRBJ1-2): DGGITQSPKYLFRKEGQNVTLSCEQNLNHDAMYWYRQDPGQGLRLIYYSQIVNDFQKGDIAEGYSVSREKKESFPLTVTSAQKNPTAFYLCASIPSDGVYGYTFGSGTRLTVV.

This clonotype came up once. Just one base apart from a much larger clone, this may be a read error. The conserved phenylalanine or tryptophan normally closing the CDR3 is absent here, so this likely arose from a read error. The rearrangement uses TRBV5-1 and TRBJ2-1; 13 bases agree with TRBD2. The CDR3 runs to 16 residues. The ends lost 0 bases at V and 7 bases at J; junction bases unmatched: 4. Germline CDR1 is SGHRS and CDR2 is YFSETQ. CDR3 amino acids: CASSLGLAGGRNEQFY. Written as DNA, the CDR3 is TGCGCCAGCAGCTTGGGACTAGCGGGAGGTCGTAATGAGCAGTTCTAC.